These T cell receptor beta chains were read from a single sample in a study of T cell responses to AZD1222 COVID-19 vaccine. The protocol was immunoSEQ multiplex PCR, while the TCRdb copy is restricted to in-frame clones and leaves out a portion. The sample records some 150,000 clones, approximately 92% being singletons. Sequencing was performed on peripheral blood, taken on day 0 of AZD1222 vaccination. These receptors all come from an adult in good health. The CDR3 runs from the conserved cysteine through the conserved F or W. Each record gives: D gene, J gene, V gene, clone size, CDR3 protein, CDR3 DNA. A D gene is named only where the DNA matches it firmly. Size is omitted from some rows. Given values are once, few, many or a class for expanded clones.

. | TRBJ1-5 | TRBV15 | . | CATSPRENSNQPQHF | TGTGCCACCAGCCCGCGAGAAAATAGCAATCAGCCCCAGCATTTT
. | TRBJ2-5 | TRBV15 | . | CATSNRQDQETQYF | TGTGCCACCAGCAACAGACAGGACCAAGAGACCCAGTACTTC
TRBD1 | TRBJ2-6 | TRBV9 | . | CASSPWTGAGANVLTF | TGTGCCAGCAGCCCCTGGACAGGGGCCGGGGCCAACGTCCTGACTTTC
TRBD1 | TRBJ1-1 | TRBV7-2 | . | CASSFSTTGWTEAFF | TGTGCCAGCAGCTTCTCAACGACAGGGTGGACTGAAGCTTTCTTT
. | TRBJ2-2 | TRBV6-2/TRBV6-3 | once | CASSAGLTGELFF | TGTGCCAGCAGCGCCGGCCTCACCGGGGAGCTGTTTTTT
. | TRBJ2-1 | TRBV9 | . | CASSVVGGVTYNEQFF | TGTGCCAGCAGCGTAGTTGGGGGAGTGACCTACAATGAGCAGTTCTTC
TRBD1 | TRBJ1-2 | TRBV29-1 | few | CSVEATGQDYGYTF | TGCAGCGTTGAAGCAACGGGACAGGACTATGGCTACACCTTC
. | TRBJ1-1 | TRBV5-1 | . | CASSLGPGPEAFF | TGCGCCAGCAGCTTAGGCCCGGGGCCAGAAGCTTTCTTT
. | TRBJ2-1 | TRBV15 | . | CATSRDGTLTYNEQFF | TGTGCCACCAGCAGAGATGGAACTCTGACCTACAATGAGCAGTTCTTC
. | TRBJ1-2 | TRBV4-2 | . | CASSPQVGGFGYTF | TGTGCCAGCAGCCCTCAGGTAGGGGGTTTTGGCTACACCTTC
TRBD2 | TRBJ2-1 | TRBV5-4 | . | CASATESGRADNEQFF | TGTGCCAGCGCGACTGAGAGCGGGAGGGCCGACAATGAGCAGTTCTTC
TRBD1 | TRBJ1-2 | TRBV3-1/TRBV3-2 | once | CASSQAGQYGYTF | TGTGCCAGCAGCCAAGCGGGACAGTATGGCTACACCTTC
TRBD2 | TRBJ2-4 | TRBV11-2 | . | CASSSGGSIQYF | TGTGCCAGCAGCTCGGGGGGAAGCATTCAGTACTTC
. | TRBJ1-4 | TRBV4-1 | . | CASSQALDSRNEKLFF | TGCGCCAGCAGCCAAGCCCTCGACAGTAGGAATGAAAAACTGTTTTTT
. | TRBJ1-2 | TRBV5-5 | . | CASSLAGISAVGYTF | TGTGCCAGCAGCTTGGCGGGTATTTCTGCGGTTGGCTACACCTTC
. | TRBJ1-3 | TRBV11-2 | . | CARDGAHSGNTIYF | TGTGCCAGGGACGGGGCCCACTCTGGAAACACCATATATTTT
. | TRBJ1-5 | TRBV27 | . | CASSSGTDSNQPQHF | TGTGCCAGCAGTTCAGGAACTGATAGCAATCAGCCCCAGCATTTT
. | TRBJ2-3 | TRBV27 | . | CASGGTSTDTQYF | TGTGCCAGTGGAGGGACCAGCACAGATACGCAGTATTTT
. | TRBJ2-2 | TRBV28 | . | CASSKIGGTGYTGELFF | TGTGCCAGCAGTAAGATAGGCGGTACTGGGTACACCGGGGAGCTGTTTTTT
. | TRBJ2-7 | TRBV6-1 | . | CASSETILGAATVRQYF | TGTGCCAGCAGTGAAACGATCCTGGGAGCGGCAACCGTTCGGCAGTACTTC
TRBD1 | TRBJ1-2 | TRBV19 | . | CASWTGNGYTF | TGTGCCAGCTGGACAGGGAATGGCTACACCTTC
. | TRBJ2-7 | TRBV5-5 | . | CASSFPGQKDEQYF | TGTGCCAGCAGCTTTCCCGGACAAAAGGACGAGCAGTACTTC
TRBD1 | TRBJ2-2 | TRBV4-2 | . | CASSQAGQALGGNTGELFF | TGTGCCAGCAGCCAAGCCGGACAGGCCTTGGGTGGGAACACCGGGGAGCTGTTTTTT
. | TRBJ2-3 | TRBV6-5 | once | CASSLTGRQPVDTQYF | TGTGCCAGCAGTTTAACGGGGCGCCAGCCTGTAGATACGCAGTATTTT
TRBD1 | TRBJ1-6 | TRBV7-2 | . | CASSPRTGDNSPLHF | TGTGCCAGCAGCCCACGAACAGGGGATAATTCACCCCTCCACTTT
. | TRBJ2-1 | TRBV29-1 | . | CSVAPRVRSNEQFF | TGCAGCGTTGCCCCGAGAGTCCGATCCAATGAGCAGTTCTTC
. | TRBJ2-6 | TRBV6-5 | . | CASSPRDSGANVLTF | TGTGCCAGCAGTCCTCGGGACTCTGGGGCCAACGTCCTGACTTTC
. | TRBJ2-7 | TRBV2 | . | CASQLVGYEQYF | TGTGCCAGCCAGCTGGTGGGCTACGAGCAGTACTTC
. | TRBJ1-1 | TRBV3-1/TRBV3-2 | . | CASSQDGYEAFF | TGTGCCAGCAGCCAAGATGGGTATGAAGCTTTCTTT
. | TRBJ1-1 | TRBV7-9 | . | CASSRSGRLSGTEAFF | TGTGCCAGCAGCCGTAGCGGTCGGTTAAGTGGCACTGAAGCTTTCTTT
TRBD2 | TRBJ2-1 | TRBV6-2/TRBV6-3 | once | CASSYSRLAGAEQFF | TGTGCCAGCAGTTACAGTCGACTAGCGGGGGCGGAGCAGTTCTTC
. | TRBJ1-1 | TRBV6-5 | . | CASRTSAEAFF | TGTGCCAGCAGAACTAGCGCTGAAGCTTTCTTT
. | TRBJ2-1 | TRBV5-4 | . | CASSSDSYEQFF | TGTGCCAGCAGCTCGGACTCTTATGAGCAGTTCTTC
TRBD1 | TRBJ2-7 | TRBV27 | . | CASSGTGDEQYF | TGTGCCAGCTCCGGGACAGGGGACGAGCAGTACTTC
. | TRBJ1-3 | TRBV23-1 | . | CASPKGKGSGNTIYF | TGCGCCAGCCCCAAGGGGAAGGGCTCTGGAAACACCATATATTTT
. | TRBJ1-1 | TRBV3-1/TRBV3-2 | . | CASALLGTEAFF | TGTGCCAGCGCGCTCCTGGGCACTGAAGCTTTCTTT
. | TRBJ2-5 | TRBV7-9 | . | CASSLLASAETQYF | TGTGCCAGCAGCTTATTGGCTAGCGCAGAGACCCAGTACTTC
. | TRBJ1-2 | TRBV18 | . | CASSPPARLGGYTF | TGTGCCAGCTCACCACCGGCCCGATTAGGTGGCTACACCTTC
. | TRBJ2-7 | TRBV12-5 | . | CASGLEGGYEQYF | TGTGCTAGTGGTTTGGAGGGGGGCTACGAGCAGTACTTC
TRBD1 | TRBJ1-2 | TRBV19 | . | CASSPLTGGRGYTF | TGTGCCAGTAGTCCCCTCACAGGGGGCCGCGGCTACACCTTC
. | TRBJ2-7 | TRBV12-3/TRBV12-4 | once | CASMGVRNEQYF | TGTGCCAGCATGGGCGTTAGGAACGAGCAGTACTTC
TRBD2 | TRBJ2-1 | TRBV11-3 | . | CASSPGTSGQGEQFF | TGTGCCAGCAGCCCTGGGACTAGCGGCCAGGGTGAGCAGTTCTTC
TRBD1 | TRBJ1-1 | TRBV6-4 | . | CASSRRTGNHTEAFF | TGTGCCAGCAGCCGACGGACAGGGAATCACACTGAAGCTTTCTTT
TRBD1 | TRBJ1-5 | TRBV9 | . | CASSVGTGGQPQHF | TGTGCCAGCAGCGTAGGGACAGGGGGTCAGCCCCAGCATTTT
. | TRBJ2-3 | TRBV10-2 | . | CASSERGDTQYF | TGCGCCAGCAGTGAGCGTGGGGATACGCAGTATTTT